One sample yielded the 6 T cell receptor beta chains listed below, sequenced in a study of spatial heterogeneity in lung cancer. General study results and limits: How many expanded intratumoral alpha and beta TCRs were present tracked the tumor mutation count, which was a count of nonsynonymous mutations.

These receptors have no identified antigens. Stated time point: sample taken at primary tumor resection. TCRdb independently ran MiXCR on the 5' RACE reads; one entry per CDR3 protein. The sample yields over 10,000 distinct CDR3 sequences, around 5.6% seen once. The sequencing used lung tumor tissue, collected at surgery. The receptors were gathered from a female donor with early-stage non-small cell lung cancer.

This clonotype rates as medium-sized. This rearrangement joins TRBV7-2 to TRBJ2-3; D not resolved. Trimming removed 5 bases at V and 6 bases at J, with 18 bases between. The CDR3 runs to 15 residues. Germline-derived CDR1 and CDR2 are SGHTA and FQGNSA. The CDR3 loop is CASSIRVGRVDTQYF. For the CDR3, the DNA is TGTGCCAGCAGCATTAGGGTGGGCCGCGTTGATACGCAGTATTTT.

The genes are TRBV18 and TRBJ1-2, with D hard to call. CDR1 KGHSH and CDR2 LQKENI come from the germline V gene. The CDR3 spans 17 residues. V was pared by 3 bases and J by 0 bases, with 17 bases between. The CDR3 nucleotides read TGTGCCAGCTCACCTCCAACGGGAGCCCCTCCTAACTATGGCTACACCTTC. Translated, it gives CASSPPTGAPPNYGYTF.

This clonotype occurred many times. The chain uses TRBV28 and TRBJ2-1; 10 nucleotides align to TRBD2. The germline CDR1 and CDR2 sequences are MDHEN and SYDVKM. The CDR3 contains 16 residues. Trimming at V came to 3 bases and at J to 3 bases, leaving 5 bases not matched to a gene. CDR3 amino acids: CASSFQRGGNYNEQFF. In nucleotides, the CDR3 is TGTGCCAGCAGTTTTCAGCGGGGGGGGAACTACAATGAGCAGTTCTTC. The full variable domain, in which reference TRBV28 and TRBJ2-1 provide the parts outside the CDR3, is DVKVTQSSRYLVKRTGEKVFLECVQDMDHENMFWYRQDPGLGLRLIYFSYDVKMKEKGDIPEGYSVSREKKERFSLILESASTNQTSMYLCASSFQRGGNYNEQFFGPGTRLTVL.

This clonotype ranks as medium-sized (0.01 to 0.1%). This sequence joins TRBV27 and TRBJ2-3, with D hard to call. Deletions cut 2 bases from V and 4 bases from J, with 10 bases between. This CDR3 is built from 14 residues. Per germline, CDR1 MNHEY and CDR2 SMNVEV (reference sequence). In DNA form, the CDR3 reads TGTGCCAGCAGTTTACGCAGTGCTCCAGATACGCAGTATTTT. Its translation is CASSLRSAPDTQYF.

This clonotype is labeled as medium-sized. As DNA, the CDR3 is TGTGCCAGCAGCCAAGGCTCGACAGGGGATCAGCCCCAGCATTTT. Translation: CASSQGSTGDQPQHF. The chain uses TRBV4-2 and TRBJ1-5; 8 bases are shared with TRBD1. The germline V gene has CDR1 LGHNA and CDR2 YNFKEQ. There are 15 residues in the CDR3. V lost 1 base, J lost 5 bases, and 4 bases stayed unmatched.

This clonotype has at least ten counts. The chain is built from TRBV15 and TRBJ2-3, with 8 bases matching TRBD2. Germline assignment: CDR1 LNHNV and CDR2 YYDKDF (reference sequence). V shed 2 bases and J 1 base; nucleotides not matched to a gene: 5. The CDR3 covers 16 residues. Written as DNA, the CDR3 is TGTGCCACCAGCAGAAAAAAACTAGCGGGCACAGATACGCAGTATTTT. Translating gives CATSRKKLAGTDTQYF.